The 7 T cell receptor beta chains below were found in one sample sequenced in a study of shared clonotypes between healthy human individuals. Produced via immunoSEQ multiplex PCR; TCRdb's table is partial and in-frame only. This sample yields about 2 million clones, of which approximately 94% are seen a single time; more than 0.95% belongs to the top ten. Naive CD8 isolation took CD45RO-negative cells positively selected for CCR7 and excluded terminally differentiated effector memory CD45RA+ cells. Sequenced material: naive CD8+ T cells sorted from blood. The receptors here all came from a man aged 18 to 30 in good health.

The chain carries TRBV9 and TRBJ2-7, with a tentative D call TRBD2 (5 bases). From germline, CDR1 is SGDLS and CDR2 YYNGEE. The CDR3 has 15 amino acids. Trimming removed 0 bases from V and 3 bases from J, with 13 bases in between. This CDR3 reads CASSVGASRGYEQYF. CDR3 DNA: TGTGCCAGCAGCGTAGGGGCTAGCAGAGGCTACGAGCAGTACTTC.

The rearrangement joins TRBV29-1 to TRBJ2-3; D unclear. The CDR3 contains 13 residues. Deletions cut 2 bases from V and 2 bases from J, with 8 bases between. Germline values: CDR1 SQVTM, CDR2 ANQGSEA. CDR3 coding DNA: TGCAGCGTTGAAAACCTGAACACAGATACGCAGTATTTT. Amino acids: CSVENLNTDTQYF.

V and J are TRBV29-1 and TRBJ2-7; 11 nucleotides match TRBD2. Looked up from germline, CDR1 is SQVTM and CDR2 is ANQGSEA. Trimming took 3 bases from V and 5 from J; bases not matched to a gene: 15. The CDR3 is made up of 17 amino acids. The CDR3 region is CSVEGLADLGVVNEQYF. In DNA form, the CDR3 reads TGCAGCGTTGAGGGACTAGCGGATTTAGGGGTTGTGAACGAGCAGTACTTC.

In DNA form, the CDR3 reads TGTGCCAGCAGCTGGGGACTAGCGGGAGATTACGAGCAGTACTTC. Translated, it gives CASSWGLAGDYEQYF. The chain joins TRBV5-4 to TRBJ2-7; TRBD2 agrees at 14 bases. After removal of 3 bases from V and 4 bases from J, the junction contained 3 bases not matched to a gene. The CDR3 extends over 15 amino acids. The V gene's germline CDR1 is SGHNT and CDR2 YYREEE (reference sequence).

This clone showed up just a few times. The chain joins TRBV19 to TRBJ1-2, with D hard to call. Trimming removed 3 bases at V and 5 bases at J, with 16 bases between. Germline-derived CDR1 and CDR2 are LNHDA and SQIVND (reference sequence). The length of the CDR3 is 15 residues. CDR3: CASSIWKDLDYGYTF. The CDR3 DNA is TGTGCCAGTAGTATTTGGAAGGATCTAGATTATGGCTACACCTTC.

The V gene is TRBV28, the J gene TRBJ2-1, with 8 nucleotides matching TRBD2. From germline, CDR1 is MDHEN and CDR2 SYDVKM. The CDR3 length is 14 residues. V gave up 3 bases and J gave up 5 bases; unmatched junction bases: 3. The CDR3 reads CASSFIGGDNEQFF. The CDR3 DNA sequence: TGTGCCAGCAGTTTTATCGGGGGGGACAATGAGCAGTTCTTC. Variable domain in full (rest from reference TRBV28 and TRBJ2-1): DVKVTQSSRYLVKRTGEKVFLECVQDMDHENMFWYRQDPGLGLRLIYFSYDVKMKEKGDIPEGYSVSREKKERFSLILESASTNQTSMYLCASSFIGGDNEQFFGPGTRLTVL.

For this clone: Distinct nucleotide sequences in the sample also encode this CDR3. The rearrangement links TRBV19 to TRBJ2-7; possible D gene TRBD1, 5 bases. The CDR3 is 13 amino acids. The V end lost 5 bases, the J end lost 0 bases, and 8 bases lay between the germline ends. Germline CDR1 is LNHDA and CDR2 is SQIVND (reference sequence). The DNA of the CDR3 is TGTGCCAGTAGTTTGACAGCCTCCTACGAGCAGTACTTC. Amino acids: CASSLTASYEQYF.